Sequencing of this T cell receptor (beta chain) was carried out in a study of T cells in Graves' hyperthyroidism and ophthalmopathy. Study conclusions and caveats: Also found in blood were most expanded thyroid clonotypes above 0.001. A model built on 13 V-J features separated ophthalmopathy from stable hyperthyroidism.

The investigators amplified TCR beta CDR3 regions from RNA transcripts. A set of HTBI primers served as the primers for a first-round RT-PCR of the TCR CDR3. In TCRdb, the multiplex PCR reads were re-called with MiXCR into one record per CDR3 protein. Among hundreds of thousands of distinct CDR3 sequences listed, about 45% were seen once. This clonotype was recorded at least ten times. Its antigen is as yet unknown. Germline loops: CDR1 SNHLY, CDR2 FYNNEI. V was shortened by 6 bases and J by 0 bases, with 11 bases between the two germline ends. The CDR3 is made up of 14 amino acids. Hyperthyroidism of Graves' type that showed no ophthalmopathy progression within 18 months was stable. Uncontrolled infection, other autoimmune disease, pregnancy and lactation each barred patients from inclusion.

Sequencing was carried out using peripheral blood or thyroid tissue (not recorded which). The chain joins TRBV2 to TRBJ1-1; D is perhaps TRBD1 (6 bases). This clonotype was sampled from a woman aged 18-29 years with Graves' hyperthyroidism. This chain's CDR3 is CASRQGFMNTEAFF. Here the CDR3 DNA reads TGTGCCAGCAGACAGGGATTTATGAACACTGAAGCTTTCTTT.